Listed here are 30 T cell receptor beta chains from one sample, sequenced in a study of Ad26.COV2.S vaccination and SARS-CoV-2 variants. Only in-frame clones appear in the TCRdb table, and some are missing; sequencing was by immunoSEQ multiplex PCR. The sample records 300,000 to 400,000 clones, 85% being singletons. Treatment noted: about 20 received Ad26.COV2.S at low or high dose, single or two shots; roughly five received placebo; per-sample allocation not given. Specimen acquisition occurred on day 63 following the initial vaccine or placebo injection. The material sequenced was peripheral blood, taken in a trial of Ad26.COV2.S vaccine versus placebo. These receptors all come from a person between 18 and 65 years old who received the Ad26.COV2.S COVID-19 vaccine or a placebo.

The chain links TRBV5-6 to TRBJ1-5; TRBD1 might be the D (6 bases). Trimming removed 4 bases from V and 3 bases from J, with 14 bases in between. CDR3 length: 15 amino acids. Per the germline V gene, CDR1 is SGHDT and CDR2 is YYEEEE. CDR3 sequence reads: CASSRGWGDNQPQHF. Written as DNA, the CDR3 is TGTGCCAGCAGCAGGGGGTGGGGAGACAATCAGCCCCAGCATTTT.

This clone was recorded only once. The gene calls are TRBV11-3 and TRBJ2-7; no firm D call. The CDR3 totals 17 residues. The V end was cut by 5 bases, the J end by 5 bases, with 25 bases between. Germline CDR1 reads SGHNT; CDR2 reads YENEEA. CDR3 DNA sequence: TGTGCCAGCAGCCTTTTACTATTTGGAAGGCCGGTAGACGAGCAGTACTTC. Its translation: CASSLLLFGRPVDEQYF.

The DNA for the CDR3 is TGTGCCAGCAGTGAAGCGCAAGGCTTTCTGCTGCCCCTCCACTTT. Encoded protein: CASSEAQGFLLPLHF. This sequence joins TRBV6-1 and TRBJ1-6, with unresolved D. Germline lookup yields CDR1 MNHNS and CDR2 SASEGT. The CDR3 is 15 amino acids. V was cut by 0 bases and J by 13 bases, with 16 bases left in between.

This clone has more than one count but fewer than ten. The V gene is TRBV27, the J gene TRBJ1-2, with D tentatively TRBD1 (5 bases). Per germline, CDR1 MNHEY and CDR2 SMNVEV (reference sequence). V lost 5 bases, J lost 7 bases, and 14 bases lay in between. The CDR3 spans 13 residues. CDR3 bases: TGTGCCAGCAGTCTGATGACGGGGGTTGGCTACACCTTC. This translates into CASSLMTGVGYTF.

This clone was picked up one time. The rearrangement uses TRBV5-1 and TRBJ2-1; D remains unclear. The length of the CDR3 is 11 residues. Germline V gene lookup returns CDR1 SGHRS and CDR2 YFSETQ. V was clipped by 2 bases and J by 10 bases, with 7 bases between them. The CDR3 protein is CASSFGGEQFF. The CDR3 nucleotides read TGCGCCAGCAGCTTCGGTGGGGAGCAGTTCTTC.

V and J are TRBV4-1 and TRBJ1-6; D is possibly TRBD1 (6 bases). Germline V gives CDR1 MGHRA, CDR2 YSYEKL. Trimming removed 0 bases from V and 6 bases from J, with 9 bases in between. This CDR3 has 15 residues. CDR3 nucleotides: TGCGCCAGCAGCCAAGATCCACAGGGTAATTCACCCCTCCACTTT. This translates into CASSQDPQGNSPLHF.

The chain is built from TRBV24-1 and TRBJ2-2; D gene unclear. Trimming took 5 bases from V and 5 from J, leaving 8 bases between them. The V gene's germline CDR1 is KGHDR and CDR2 SFDVKD. This CDR3 has 13 amino acids. Here the CDR3 reads CATSAVSTGELFF. The CDR3 DNA is TGTGCCACCAGTGCCGTCTCTACCGGGGAGCTGTTTTTT.

This chain links TRBV18 with TRBJ2-7; tentatively, D is TRBD1 (6 bases). V was pared by 3 bases and J by 3 bases, with 12 bases between. The length of the CDR3 is 14 residues. The germline V gene has CDR1 KGHSH and CDR2 LQKENI. CDR3 in DNA: TGTGCCAGCTCACCCGGACAGACTTACTACGAGCAGTACTTC. Translating it yields CASSPGQTYYEQYF.

The chain joins TRBV5-3 to TRBJ1-2; D is possibly TRBD1 (5 bases). TRBV5-3 falls under the ORF class, with uncertain function. The CDR3 runs 17 residues. The germline V and J ends were trimmed by 4 bases and 1 base, with 20 bases remaining between them. CDR3 nucleotides: TGTGCCAGAAGCGGGGGGAGGCCAGGTGAGGGTAACTATGGCTACACCTTC. This gives the protein CARSGGRPGEGNYGYTF.

The chain couples TRBV3-1 (or the pseudogene TRBV3-2) to TRBJ1-4, with D perhaps TRBD1 (5 bases). Germline-derived CDR1 and CDR2 are LGHDT and YNNKEL (reference sequence). The CDR3 is 17 residues long. V gave up 2 bases and J gave up 7 bases, with 20 bases separating them. CDR3 nucleotide sequence: TGTGCCAGCAGCCAAATGACAGCTACAATGGGAAGTGAAAAACTGTTTTTT. It codes for CASSQMTATMGSEKLFF.

This clone was observed a single time. The chain joins TRBV11-3 to TRBJ1-3; TRBD1 is a possible D gene (6 bases). This CDR3 has 17 amino acids. Germline lookup yields CDR1 SGHNT and CDR2 YENEEA. V shed 2 bases and J shed 4 bases, with 18 bases lying between them. The CDR3 loop reads CASSLYVPPGAGNTIYF. The CDR3 DNA follows: TGTGCCAGCAGCTTATACGTGCCTCCAGGGGCCGGAAACACCATATATTTT.

The chain has TRBV20-1 and TRBJ2-5, with unresolved D. Deletions cut 4 bases from V and 5 bases from J, with 8 bases between. This CDR3 contains 11 residues. The germline CDR1 and CDR2 sequences are DFQATT and SNEGSKA (reference sequence). The CDR3 sequence is CSANSQETQYF. The DNA of the CDR3 is TGCAGTGCTAACAGCCAGGAGACCCAGTACTTC.

This chain uses TRBV4-1 with TRBJ2-1, with 8 bases aligning to TRBD2. Per the germline V gene, CDR1 is MGHRA and CDR2 is YSYEKL. This CDR3 has 17 amino acids. Unmatched junction bases numbered 8, after V lost 4 bases and J lost 0 bases. The CDR3 spells CASSPRERGSSYNEQFF. The CDR3 bases are TGCGCCAGCAGCCCTAGAGAGCGGGGGAGCTCCTACAATGAGCAGTTCTTC.

This clone was seen once. J is TRBJ2-3 and V is TRBV25-1, with 8 bases lining up with TRBD2. This CDR3 spans 17 amino acids. CDR1 is MGHDK and CDR2 is SYGVNS in the germline V gene. V lost 1 base, J lost 0 bases, and 6 bases stayed unmatched. CDR3 sequence reads: CASSELPGGPSTDTQYF. CDR3 DNA: TGTGCCAGCAGTGAATTACCGGGGGGGCCCAGCACAGATACGCAGTATTTT.

V gene TRBV28 combines with J gene TRBJ1-2; 9 bases line up with TRBD1. V dropped 3 bases and J dropped 0; count of bases not matched to a gene: 8. Per germline, CDR1 MDHEN and CDR2 SYDVKM. The CDR3 runs to 17 residues. CDR3 loop: CASSLPGTGLTNYGYTF. The CDR3, as DNA: TGTGCCAGCAGTTTGCCGGGGACAGGGCTCACTAACTATGGCTACACCTTC.

CDR3 sequence reads: CASSLGTGLDIQYF. CDR3 nucleotides: TGCGCCAGCAGCTTGGGGACAGGCCTGGACATTCAGTACTTC. The chain combines TRBV5-1 with TRBJ2-4; 7 bases agree with TRBD1. V lost 0 bases to trimming and J lost 8 bases; unmatched junction nucleotides: 5. This CDR3 contains 14 residues. CDR1 and CDR2 from the germline V gene are SGHRS and YFSETQ.

The chain combines TRBV9 with TRBJ1-3, with 7 bases fitting TRBD1. In germline, CDR1 is SGDLS, CDR2 YYNGEE. The CDR3 covers 15 residues. Trimming removed 3 bases from V and 0 bases from J; junction bases left unmatched: 3. Here the CDR3 DNA reads TGTGCCAGCAGCGGACAGGGAAACTCTGGAAACACCATATATTTT. This encodes CASSGQGNSGNTIYF.

The genes are TRBV7-8 and TRBJ1-5, with D tentatively TRBD1 (6 bases). CDR1 is SGHVS and CDR2 is FQNEAQ in the germline V gene. V gave up 3 bases and J gave up 6 bases, with 15 bases separating them. The CDR3 has 15 residues. CDR3 DNA: TGTGCCAGCAGCTTGGCCGACAGGCGAGTTCAGCCCCAGCATTTT. This gives the protein CASSLADRRVQPQHF.

The rearrangement joins TRBV11-1 to TRBJ2-5; TRBD1 matches 9 bases. V lost 3 bases, J lost 5 bases, and 7 bases stayed unmatched. The CDR3 consists of 15 residues. Germline CDR1 and CDR2: SGHAT and FQDESV (reference sequence). The chain's CDR3 is CASSLGQGRGETQYF. In DNA form, the CDR3 reads TGTGCCAGCAGCTTGGGACAGGGACGCGGGGAGACCCAGTACTTC.

This rearrangement joins TRBV27 to TRBJ1-5; D call uncertain. The CDR3 is 13 amino acids. Germline-derived CDR1 and CDR2 are MNHEY and SMNVEV (reference sequence). The V and J ends lost 3 bases and 6 bases respectively, with 9 bases between them. The CDR3 nucleotides read TGTGCCAGCAGTTTTGGGAGAGGTCAGCCCCAGCATTTT. This sequence encodes CASSFGRGQPQHF.

This chain links TRBV15 with TRBJ1-1; 7 nucleotides line up with TRBD1. Germline V gene lookup returns CDR1 LNHNV and CDR2 YYDKDF (reference sequence). The CDR3 is 14 amino acids. Losses at the gene ends were 1 base for V and 11 bases for J; bases not matched to a gene: 10. CDR3 protein: CATSRGTGSTKAFF. CDR3 nucleotide sequence: TGTGCCACCAGCAGAGGGACAGGCTCAACCAAGGCTTTCTTT.

This chain uses TRBV3-1 (or the pseudogene TRBV3-2) with TRBJ2-1; 9 positions agree with TRBD2. With V trimmed by 0 bases and J by 0 bases, 12 bases remained unmatched. This CDR3 region has 20 residues. Per germline, CDR1 LGHDT and CDR2 YNNKEL (reference sequence). The DNA of the CDR3 is TGTGCCAGCAGCCAAGATATTGGCCTAGCGGGAACGAGCTCCTACAATGAGCAGTTCTTC. Translated: CASSQDIGLAGTSSYNEQFF.

The chain employs TRBV10-3 and TRBJ1-1; 7 bases align to TRBD1. This CDR3 comprises 17 residues. The germline gives CDR1 ENHRY, CDR2 SYGVKD. After removal of 2 bases from V and 3 bases from J, the junction contained 12 bases not matched to a gene. The CDR3 here is CAISEPSNYRGDTEAFF. The CDR3 DNA follows: TGTGCCATCAGTGAGCCGTCCAACTACAGGGGTGACACTGAAGCTTTCTTT.

The chain joins TRBV5-6 to TRBJ1-2; possible D gene TRBD1, 6 bases. This CDR3 is built from 17 residues. The V end was cut by 3 bases, the J end by 2 bases, with 20 bases between. CDR1 is SGHDT, CDR2 YYEEEE, per germline. The CDR3 sequence is CASSSNRAFGWNYGYTF. The CDR3 DNA follows: TGTGCCAGCAGCTCCAACAGGGCCTTCGGCTGGAACTATGGCTACACCTTC.

The genes are TRBV6-6 and TRBJ2-2, with TRBD2 identical over 10 bases. V gave up 0 bases and J gave up 7 bases; unmatched junction bases: 5. CDR3 size: 16 residues. Germline loops: CDR1 MNHNY, CDR2 SVGAGI (reference sequence). CDR3 sequence: CASSYSQRGGNGELFF. The CDR3 DNA follows: TGTGCCAGCAGTTACTCCCAGCGGGGGGGGAACGGGGAGCTGTTTTTT.

The J gene is TRBJ2-7, the V gene TRBV11-3; D is possibly TRBD1 (5 bases). The CDR3 has 15 amino acids. Germline CDR1 reads SGHNT; CDR2 reads YENEEA. V was clipped by 5 bases and J by 2 bases, with 16 bases between them. The chain's CDR3 is CASSPYYRTPYEQYF. The CDR3 DNA is TGTGCCAGCAGCCCCTACTACAGGACCCCCTACGAGCAGTACTTC.

This chain links TRBV7-9 with TRBJ1-1; 8 nucleotides line up with TRBD1. The CDR3 runs to 16 residues. Unmatched junction bases numbered 10, after V lost 6 bases and J lost 1 base. Germline assignment: CDR1 SEHNR and CDR2 FQNEAQ (reference sequence). In nucleotides, the CDR3 is TGTGCCAGCAGTAACTCCGGAGGACAGGGGAACACTGAAGCTTTCTTT. It is translated as CASSNSGGQGNTEAFF.

The genes are TRBV11-3 and TRBJ1-2; perhaps TRBD1 as D (5 bases). The CDR3 loop spans 13 amino acids. The V and J ends lost 1 base and 7 bases respectively, with 10 bases between them. Per the germline V gene, CDR1 is SGHNT and CDR2 is YENEEA. The CDR3 loop reads CASSLGGNGGYTF. The CDR3 DNA sequence: TGTGCCAGCAGCTTAGGGGGCAATGGTGGCTACACCTTC.

The rearrangement links TRBV7-2 to TRBJ2-3; D ambiguous. Trimming left V 2 bases short and J 1 base short, with 4 bases between. Germline V gene lookup returns CDR1 SGHTA and CDR2 FQGNSA. This CDR3 contains 13 residues. CDR3 in amino acids: CASSLPGTDTQYF. In DNA, the CDR3 is TGTGCCAGCAGCTTACCCGGCACAGATACGCAGTATTTT.

The chain uses TRBV15 and TRBJ2-7, with TRBD1 matching 7 bases. Looked up from germline, CDR1 is LNHNV and CDR2 is YYDKDF (reference sequence). Trimming cost V 2 bases and J 4 bases; bases outside gene matches: 8. The CDR3 is 15 amino acids. The CDR3 DNA is TGTGCCACCAGCAGACCTGGACAGGTCCGGTACGAGCAGTACTTC. It codes for CATSRPGQVRYEQYF.